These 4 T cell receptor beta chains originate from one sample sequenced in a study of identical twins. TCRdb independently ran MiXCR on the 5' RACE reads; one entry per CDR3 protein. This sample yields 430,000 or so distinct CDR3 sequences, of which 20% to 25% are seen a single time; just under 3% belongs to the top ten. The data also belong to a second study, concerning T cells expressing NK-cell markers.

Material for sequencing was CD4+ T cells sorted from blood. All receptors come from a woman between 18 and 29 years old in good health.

As DNA, the CDR3 is TGTGCCATCAGCACGACTCCAGACAATGAGCAGTTCTTC. Protein product: CAISTTPDNEQFF. The V and J genes are TRBV10-3 and TRBJ2-1; D gene ambiguous. The CDR3 extends over 13 amino acids. The V gene lost 6 bases and the J gene lost 5 bases, with 11 bases spanning the gap. Germline CDR1 reads ENHRY; CDR2 reads SYGVKD.

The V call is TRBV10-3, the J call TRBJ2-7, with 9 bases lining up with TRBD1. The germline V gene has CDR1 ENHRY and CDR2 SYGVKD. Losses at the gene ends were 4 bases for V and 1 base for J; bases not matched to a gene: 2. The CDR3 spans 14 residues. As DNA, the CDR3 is TGTGCCATCAGTGCGGACAGGGGATCCTACGAGCAGTACTTC. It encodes CAISADRGSYEQYF.

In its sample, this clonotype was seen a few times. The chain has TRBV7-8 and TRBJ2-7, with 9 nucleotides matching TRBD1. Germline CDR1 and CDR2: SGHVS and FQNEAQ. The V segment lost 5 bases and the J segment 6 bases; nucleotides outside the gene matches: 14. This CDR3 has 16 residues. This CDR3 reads CASSPGAGQGYREQYF. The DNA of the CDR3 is TGTGCCAGCAGCCCCGGAGCCGGACAGGGGTACCGCGAGCAGTACTTC. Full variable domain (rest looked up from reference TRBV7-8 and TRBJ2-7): GAGVSQSPRYKVAKRGQDVALRCDPISGHVSLFWYQQALGQGPEFLTYFQNEAQLDKSGLPSDRFFAERPEGSVSTLKIQRTQQEDSAVYLCASSPGAGQGYREQYFGPGTRLTVT.

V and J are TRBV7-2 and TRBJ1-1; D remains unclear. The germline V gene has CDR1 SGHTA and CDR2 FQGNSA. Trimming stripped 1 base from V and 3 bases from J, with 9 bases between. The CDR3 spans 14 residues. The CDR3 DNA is TGTGCCAGCAGCTTAGTACAGACCCACACTGAAGCTTTCTTT. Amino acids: CASSLVQTHTEAFF.